Detailed here is one T cell receptor (beta chain). Its specificity is unknown. V lost 3 bases and J lost 7, with 7 bases in between. Per the germline V gene, CDR1 is SGHAT and CDR2 is FQNNGV. The CDR3 extends over 12 amino acids. The sample is drawn from a study of regulatory dendritic cells for organ transplantation. For the study at large: Regulatory dendritic cells were monocyte-derived, receiving vitamin D3 on days 0 and 4 and IL-10 on day 4.

Sorted subsets were CFSE-labeled and cultured four to six days with allogeneic dendritic cells. Memory T cells were CD45RO+, naive were CD45RA+, sorted by FACS. The protocol was immunoSEQ multiplex PCR, while the TCRdb copy is restricted to in-frame clones and leaves out a portion. The table lists about 12,000 clones, 85% to 90% of them singletons. Study findings and constraints: The authors noted considerable between-person heterogeneity in alloreactive memory CD8+ cells.

This rearrangement joins TRBV11-2 to TRBJ2-1; D is unclear. The sample comprised naive CD8+ T cells from blood cultured with regulatory dendritic cells. Stated subset: CD45RA+ naive T cells. The clonotype originates from a human donor in good health. The CDR3 nucleotides read TGTGCCAGCAGCTTCGGCGTAAATGAGCAGTTCTTC. This sequence encodes CASSFGVNEQFF. Supplemented by reference TRBV11-2 and TRBJ2-1, the full variable domain reads EAGVAQSPRYKIIEKRQSVAFWCNPISGHATLYWYQQILGQGPKLLIQFQNNGVVDDSQLPKDRFSAERLKGVDSTLKIQPAKLEDSAVYLCASSFGVNEQFFGPGTRLTVL.